This T cell receptor beta chain was retrieved from a study of post-analysis software for immune sequencing data. TCR beta libraries were prepared from cDNA with unique molecular identifiers. MiXCR, applied by TCRdb to the PCR reads, yields one record per CDR3 protein. Of hundreds of thousands of distinct CDR3 sequences in the sample, 30% to 45% were seen once. This clonotype has ten or more counts. The receptor's source is a girl aged 10-17 years with multiple sclerosis. Sequenced sample: blood.

The CDR3 protein is CASSRGQEGYGYTF. In DNA form, the CDR3 reads TGTGCCAGCAGCCGGGGACAGGAGGGCTATGGCTACACCTTC. The rearrangement uses TRBV5-8 and TRBJ1-2; 8 nucleotides agree with TRBD1. V lost 4 bases to trimming and J lost 4 bases; unmatched junction nucleotides: 6. Germline-derived CDR1 and CDR2 are SGHTS and YDEGEE. The CDR3 covers 14 residues.